These 31 T cell receptor beta chains were all obtained from the same sample, sequenced in a study of cytomegalovirus exposure and HLA in healthy donors. TCRdb's table, derived via immunoSEQ multiplex PCR, lists solely in-frame clones and lacks some. The table lists fewer than 200,000 clones, around nine tenths of them singletons. The specimen was PBMCs. These receptors all stem from a young man in good health and CMV-seropositive.

This clone appeared a single time. The rearrangement links TRBV27 to TRBJ2-7; TRBD1 matches at 8 bases. The CDR3 extends over 14 amino acids. V was clipped by 1 base and J by 5 bases; unmatched bases: 4. From germline, CDR1 is MNHEY and CDR2 SMNVEV (reference sequence). The CDR3 DNA is TGTGCCAGCAGTTTATTGGACAGGGTCCACGAGCAGTACTTC. Residues: CASSLLDRVHEQYF.

The V and J genes are TRBV28 and TRBJ2-1; 8 positions match TRBD2. V lost 5 bases and J lost 1; bases outside the gene matches: 7. Germline CDR1 reads MDHEN; CDR2 reads SYDVKM. The CDR3 consists of 16 residues. DNA of the CDR3: TGTGCCAGCAGTCAAGAGTTAGCGGGATCCTACAATGAGCAGTTCTTC. It codes for CASSQELAGSYNEQFF.

The chain carries TRBV27 and TRBJ2-1, with a tentative D call TRBD2 (6 bases). Germline-derived CDR1 and CDR2 are MNHEY and SMNVEV (reference sequence). The CDR3 is 14 residues long. V gave up 3 bases and J gave up 6 bases, with 12 bases separating them. The CDR3 protein is CASSFIFGGNEQFF. Here the CDR3 DNA reads TGTGCCAGCAGTTTCATTTTCGGGGGCAATGAGCAGTTCTTC.

The rearrangement joins TRBV27 to TRBJ1-2, with D unresolved. V was shortened by 5 bases and J by 4 bases, with 14 bases between the two germline ends. The CDR3 is 14 residues long. CDR1 and CDR2 from the germline V gene are MNHEY and SMNVEV (reference sequence). CDR3 loop: CASSPGPGSYGYTF. CDR3 bases: TGTGCCAGCAGTCCCGGGCCGGGGAGCTATGGCTACACCTTC.

This clone was picked up one time. The gene calls are TRBV11-2 and TRBJ1-1; 7 bases match TRBD1. The germline CDR1 and CDR2 sequences are SGHAT and FQNNGV. The CDR3 is 13 residues long. V trimming: 5 bases; J trimming: 7 bases; junction bases outside the gene matches: 7. The CDR3 spells CASSISNRGEAFF. CDR3 DNA: TGTGCCAGCAGCATAAGTAACAGGGGTGAAGCTTTCTTT.

The chain couples TRBV27 to TRBJ2-2; 7 positions match TRBD1. The CDR3 is 15 amino acids. Germline CDR1 reads MNHEY; CDR2 reads SMNVEV (reference sequence). V lost 4 bases, J lost 2 bases, and 4 bases stayed unmatched. CDR3 sequence (DNA): TGTGCCAGCAGTTGGGGACAGCTTAACACCGGGGAGCTGTTTTTT. Its translation is CASSWGQLNTGELFF.

This chain joins TRBV5-1 and TRBJ1-4; D ambiguous. Trimming stripped 4 bases from V and 4 bases from J, with 8 bases between. The CDR3 extends over 13 amino acids. From germline, CDR1 is SGHRS and CDR2 YFSETQ. For the CDR3, the DNA is TGCGCCAGCAGCCTCCGGGATAATGAAAAACTGTTTTTT. Encoded protein: CASSLRDNEKLFF.

This chain uses TRBV2 with TRBJ2-7; TRBD2 matches 8 bases. CDR1 is SNHLY, CDR2 FYNNEI, per germline. The CDR3 totals 13 residues. With 2 bases clipped from V and 3 bases from J, the junction kept 0 bases outside the gene matches. The CDR3 nucleotides are TGTGCCAGCAGTGAACGGGAGGGCTACGAGCAGTACTTC. Translated, it gives CASSEREGYEQYF.

This clone was detected once. The rearrangement uses TRBV7-3 and TRBJ2-7, with D possibly matching TRBD2 (6 bases). CDR1 SGHTA and CDR2 FQGTGA come from the germline V gene. The germline V and J ends were trimmed by 5 bases and 11 bases, with 13 bases remaining between them. The CDR3 consists of 11 residues. The CDR3 sequence: CASSAPGGEYF. CDR3 in DNA: TGTGCCAGCAGCGCACCCGGAGGGGAGTACTTC.

This chain links TRBV18 with TRBJ1-1, with D perhaps matching TRBD1 (6 bases). Looked up from germline, CDR1 is KGHSH and CDR2 is LQKENI. Trimming stripped 4 bases from V and 4 bases from J, with 16 bases between. This CDR3 spans 15 amino acids. CDR3 sequence: CASSLSDGGRTEAFF. In DNA form, the CDR3 reads TGTGCCAGCTCACTCTCTGACGGGGGGCGCACTGAAGCTTTCTTT.

V gene TRBV6-7 combines with J gene TRBJ1-5, with 8 bases aligning to TRBD1. TRBV6-7 is marked as an open reading frame, function uncertain. V lost 2 bases, J lost 5 bases, and 5 bases stayed unmatched. This CDR3 has 15 residues. The CDR3 DNA reads TGTGCCAGCAGTTACCCGGACAGGGCGTATCAGCCCCAGCATTTT. Residues: CASSYPDRAYQPQHF.

This chain links TRBV27 with TRBJ1-1; 9 nucleotides line up with TRBD1. After removal of 2 bases from V and 5 bases from J, the junction contained 6 bases not matched to a gene. CDR1 and CDR2 (germline): MNHEY, SMNVEV (reference sequence). The CDR3 totals 15 residues. This chain's CDR3 is CASSLLPGQGTEAFF. CDR3 DNA: TGTGCCAGCAGTTTACTGCCGGGACAGGGAACTGAAGCTTTCTTT.

This chain joins TRBV25-1 and TRBJ1-1, with D maybe TRBD1 (6 bases). Deletions cut 6 bases from V and 3 bases from J, with 17 bases between. This CDR3 is built from 15 residues. Per the germline V gene, CDR1 is MGHDK and CDR2 is SYGVNS. The CDR3 DNA sequence: TGTGCCAGCAGCGTCAGGGGACCAGGGGACACTGAAGCTTTCTTT. The encoded protein is CASSVRGPGDTEAFF.

V and J are TRBV7-9 and TRBJ1-4; D perhaps matches TRBD1 (6 bases). The CDR3 runs to 15 residues. The V gene's germline CDR1 is SEHNR and CDR2 FQNEAQ (reference sequence). The V gene lost 5 bases and the J gene lost 4 bases, with 14 bases spanning the gap. The CDR3 protein is CASSPQGSGNEKLFF. As DNA, the CDR3 is TGTGCCAGCAGCCCCCAGGGGTCCGGTAATGAAAAACTGTTTTTT.

This clone occurred once. The chain joins TRBV19 to TRBJ2-2; 12 bases match TRBD1. Per germline, CDR1 LNHDA and CDR2 SQIVND (reference sequence). This CDR3 is 16 amino acids long. The junction had 12 bases not matched to a gene; V was cut back by 7 bases and J by 9 bases. The CDR3 region is CASTPPGTGGGWELFF. CDR3 DNA sequence: TGTGCCAGTACCCCCCCAGGGACAGGGGGCGGCTGGGAGCTGTTTTTT.

This clone was seen once. V is TRBV28 and J is TRBJ2-1; 7 nucleotides line up with TRBD2. Losses at the gene ends were 5 bases for V and 7 bases for J; bases not matched to a gene: 23. Germline CDR1 MDHEN, CDR2 SYDVKM. This CDR3 region has 19 residues. As DNA, the CDR3 is TGTGCCAGCAGTCTAGAGGTCTGGGGAGCCGGGACTACATATAATGAGCAGTTCTTC. Its translation is CASSLEVWGAGTTYNEQFF.

The rearrangement joins TRBV6-6 to TRBJ1-2, with TRBD1 identical over 7 bases. This CDR3 contains 13 residues. The V gene end was trimmed by 2 bases and the J gene end by 8 bases; junction bases not matched to a gene: 5. Looked up from germline, CDR1 is MNHNY and CDR2 is SVGAGI (reference sequence). Written as DNA, the CDR3 is TGTGCCAGCAGTTACGAGGGGGCGCGGGGCTACACCTTC. Translated, it gives CASSYEGARGYTF.

V is TRBV19 and J is TRBJ2-3; 11 bases agree with TRBD2. CDR1 LNHDA and CDR2 SQIVND come from the germline V gene (reference sequence). J was trimmed by 1 base and V by 0 bases; bases with no gene match: 0. This CDR3 region has 16 residues. The CDR3 sequence is CASSIEGLAGTDTQYF. CDR3 coding DNA: TGTGCCAGTAGTATAGAGGGACTAGCGGGCACAGATACGCAGTATTTT.

This sequence joins TRBV7-9 and TRBJ2-2; TRBD1 aligns across 8 bases. CDR3 size: 18 residues. V dropped 3 bases and J dropped 4; count of bases not matched to a gene: 13. Germline CDR1 and CDR2: SEHNR and FQNEAQ (reference sequence). CDR3 DNA sequence: TGTGCCAGCAGCTTCGTTAAGACAGGGGACCGGGCCACCGGGGAGCTGTTTTTT. Translation gives CASSFVKTGDRATGELFF.

The chain employs TRBV4-1 and TRBJ2-7; D is ambiguous. Looked up from germline, CDR1 is MGHRA and CDR2 is YSYEKL. Trimming cost V 1 base and J 2 bases, with 12 bases left between them. This CDR3 has 15 residues. The CDR3 bases are TGCGCCAGCAGCCAAGTGGCTCGCCCTGCCTACGAGCAGTACTTC. Its translation: CASSQVARPAYEQYF.

The chain combines TRBV27 with TRBJ2-7, with TRBD1 matching over 7 bases. Germline-derived CDR1 and CDR2 are MNHEY and SMNVEV (reference sequence). The CDR3 extends over 14 amino acids. With V trimmed by 5 bases and J by 1 base, 5 bases remained unmatched. In DNA form, the CDR3 reads TGTGCCAGCAGTACCACGGGACAGTCCTACGAGCAGTACTTC. Protein: CASSTTGQSYEQYF.

The chain carries TRBV29-1 and TRBJ2-7; TRBD1 matches at 8 bases. Germline V gives CDR1 SQVTM, CDR2 ANQGSEA. The CDR3 has 15 amino acids. V lost 0 bases to trimming and J lost 2 bases; unmatched junction nucleotides: 6. The CDR3 bases are TGCAGCGTTGAAGACCCGACAGGGGAAGCCTACGAGCAGTACTTC. Protein: CSVEDPTGEAYEQYF.

This chain uses TRBV27 with TRBJ2-1; no firm D call. This CDR3 region has 13 residues. CDR1 MNHEY and CDR2 SMNVEV come from the germline V gene (reference sequence). V was cut by 5 bases and J by 3 bases, with 8 bases left in between. The CDR3 spells CASSQIIYNEQFF. As DNA, the CDR3 is TGTGCCAGCAGTCAGATAATCTACAATGAGCAGTTCTTC.

The chain is built from TRBV6-4 and TRBJ2-6, with no clear D. CDR1 MRHNA and CDR2 SNTAGT come from the germline V gene. The CDR3 is 16 amino acids. The V end lost 4 bases, the J end lost 0 bases, and 10 bases lay between the germline ends. CDR3 nucleotides: TGTGCCAGCAGTGGAGGATCACACTCTGGGGCCAACGTCCTGACTTTC. Translation: CASSGGSHSGANVLTF.

This clone was seen a single time. This chain joins TRBV5-1 and TRBJ2-2, with 7 bases matching TRBD1. V gave up 4 bases and J gave up 6 bases; unmatched junction bases: 9. The length of the CDR3 is 15 residues. Germline V lookup: CDR1 SGHRS, CDR2 YFSETQ. The CDR3 sequence is CASSQRQGSSGELFF. The CDR3 nucleotides are TGCGCCAGCAGCCAAAGACAGGGCTCGTCCGGGGAGCTGTTTTTT.

Only one count was recorded for this clone. The chain employs TRBV5-1 and TRBJ2-1, with 9 nucleotides matching TRBD2. Germline assignment: CDR1 SGHRS and CDR2 YFSETQ. The CDR3 totals 17 residues. Trimming cost V 3 bases and J 2 bases; bases outside gene matches: 9. CDR3 amino acids: CASSYLAASGTYNEQFF. CDR3 nucleotide sequence: TGCGCCAGCAGCTACTTGGCCGCTAGCGGGACCTACAATGAGCAGTTCTTC.

The rearrangement uses TRBV7-8 and TRBJ1-5; possible D gene TRBD1, 6 bases. Trimming pared 5 bases from V and 3 bases from J, leaving 14 bases between. Germline V lookup: CDR1 SGHVS, CDR2 FQNEAQ. This CDR3 region has 15 residues. The CDR3 DNA follows: TGTGCCAGCAGCGAAGGGGCGGGGGCCAATCAGCCCCAGCATTTT. Encoded protein: CASSEGAGANQPQHF.

The gene calls are TRBV28 and TRBJ2-6; 8 bases line up with TRBD1. Germline lookup yields CDR1 MDHEN and CDR2 SYDVKM. This CDR3 spans 16 amino acids. The V and J ends lost 5 bases and 2 bases, in that order; junction bases with no gene match: 5. Here the CDR3 reads CASSRTGHTGANVLTF. CDR3 nucleotide sequence: TGTGCCAGCAGTAGGACAGGGCACACTGGGGCCAACGTCCTGACTTTC.

The chain has TRBV2 and TRBJ2-7; TRBD2 aligns across 13 bases. V gave up 10 bases and J gave up 6 bases; unmatched junction bases: 9. The CDR3 spans 14 residues. Germline V gives CDR1 SNHLY, CDR2 FYNNEI. The CDR3, as DNA: TGTGCCATCCCTGGGACTAGCGGGAACCTCGAGCAGTACTTC. The encoded protein is CAIPGTSGNLEQYF.

The chain employs TRBV28 and TRBJ2-7; 8 positions agree with TRBD1. CDR3 length: 14 residues. Germline CDR1 and CDR2: MDHEN and SYDVKM. After removal of 2 bases from V and 1 base from J, the junction contained 1 base not matched to a gene. CDR3 protein: CASSLGQGSYEQYF. The CDR3 nucleotides read TGTGCCAGCAGTTTAGGACAGGGTTCCTACGAGCAGTACTTC.

J is TRBJ1-2 and V is TRBV6-1; TRBD1 is a possible D gene (5 bases). The germline V gene encodes CDR1 MNHNS and CDR2 SASEGT. V lost 0 bases to trimming and J lost 2 bases, with 7 bases between them. This CDR3 region has 14 residues. CDR3: CASSEAWGNYGYTF. In nucleotides, the CDR3 is TGTGCCAGCAGTGAAGCATGGGGCAACTATGGCTACACCTTC.